What follows are 21 T cell receptor beta chains derived from one specimen sequenced in a study of shared clonotypes between healthy human individuals (dated by TCRdb to between 2020 and 2021). The method behind the library was the immunoSEQ multiplex PCR assay. TCRdb took over this immuneACCESS table, retaining in-frame rearrangements with V and J assigned. Such tables are incomplete; in checked studies, under half of the missing clones stem from an unresolved V gene, and the remainder is unexplained. In all, the sample holds about 640,000 clones, and 72% of those were seen once. The ten largest clones represent 1.5% to 2% of the sample. Sequencing was done on a sample of memory CD4+ T cells sorted from blood. Sample cell subset or site, as interpreted from the label and publication: CD45RA-negative fraction. Source of these receptors: a woman under 40 in good health.

Note on this clone: Distinct nucleotide sequences in the sample also encode this CDR3. The CDR3 reads CASSLLGQPQHF. Here the CDR3 DNA reads TGTGCCAGCAGTTTATTAGGGCAGCCCCAGCATTTT. V usage is TRBV27 and J usage is TRBJ1-5; D gene unclear. The CDR3 consists of 12 residues. CDR1 and CDR2 (germline): MNHEY, SMNVEV (reference sequence). V was clipped by 1 base and J by 7 bases, with 5 bases between them.

This clone was found many times. In nucleotides, the CDR3 is TGTGCCAGCAGCCAAGATGGACAGGGGATGTACTTC. It encodes CASSQDGQGMYF. This rearrangement joins TRBV4-2 to TRBJ2-7; 9 positions match TRBD1. With V trimmed by 0 bases and J by 12 bases, 3 bases remained unmatched. Germline loops: CDR1 LGHNA, CDR2 YNFKEQ. This CDR3 contains 12 residues.

The chain is built from TRBV4-1 and TRBJ2-5; D might be TRBD1 (7 bases). Looked up from germline, CDR1 is MGHRA and CDR2 is YSYEKL. Trimming took off 8 bases at V and 7 bases at J, with 23 bases between the two ends. The CDR3 covers 15 residues. In DNA, the CDR3 is TGCGCCAGCCGACCTCAGGGGGGCACTCCGGGGACCCAGTACTTC. Its translation is CASRPQGGTPGTQYF.

The V gene is TRBV6-5, the J gene TRBJ1-5; perhaps TRBD1 as D (6 bases). This CDR3 has 16 amino acids. Trimming took 4 bases from V and 0 from J, leaving 13 bases between them. Per the germline V gene, CDR1 is MNHEY and CDR2 is SVGAGI. Written as DNA, the CDR3 is TGTGCCAGCAGTTTATACCGGGACACTAGCAATCAGCCCCAGCATTTT. Amino acid sequence: CASSLYRDTSNQPQHF.

V usage is TRBV25-1 and J usage is TRBJ2-7; 7 bases agree with TRBD1. Trimming cost V 5 bases and J 3 bases; bases outside gene matches: 7. The CDR3 loop spans 14 amino acids. Germline CDR1 is MGHDK and CDR2 is SYGVNS. The CDR3 loop reads CASSPPGQLYEQYF. In nucleotides, the CDR3 is TGTGCCAGCAGTCCCCCGGGACAGCTCTACGAGCAGTACTTC.

This clone is categorized as medium-sized. In DNA form, the CDR3 reads TGTGCCAGCTCTCGCGGCGGGAGCGGCGGAGATACGCAGTATTTT. As protein: CASSRGGSGGDTQYF. This chain uses TRBV11-3 with TRBJ2-3, with 7 bases matching TRBD2. The V segment lost 8 bases and the J segment 5 bases; nucleotides outside the gene matches: 13. The CDR3 is 15 amino acids. Germline V lookup: CDR1 SGHNT, CDR2 YENEEA.

V is TRBV28 and J is TRBJ1-5; D call uncertain. Per the germline V gene, CDR1 is MDHEN and CDR2 is SYDVKM. The CDR3 spans 17 residues. The germline V and J ends were trimmed by 7 bases and 4 bases, with 23 bases remaining between them. CDR3 nucleotide sequence: TGTGCCAGCATCCCCGGATTACTTCGCTCCTGGAATCAGCCCCAGCATTTT. It translates to CASIPGLLRSWNQPQHF.

A few counts support this clone. The V call is TRBV5-4, the J call TRBJ2-3, with 9 bases identical to TRBD1. The CDR3 runs 14 residues. Trimming cost V 0 bases and J 6 bases; bases outside gene matches: 2. Germline V gene lookup returns CDR1 SGHNT and CDR2 YYREEE (reference sequence). The CDR3 bases are TGTGCCAGCAGCTTGGTAGGACAGGGGGATACGCAGTATTTT. Translating it yields CASSLVGQGDTQYF. Complete variable domain (other parts from reference TRBV5-4 and TRBJ2-3): ETGVTQSPTHLIKTRGQQVTLRCSSQSGHNTVSWYQQALGQGPQFIFQYYREEENGRGNFPPRFSGLQFPNYSSELNVNALELDDSALYLCASSLVGQGDTQYFGPGTRLTVL.

The J gene is TRBJ1-3, the V gene TRBV6-1; D might be TRBD1 (6 bases). CDR3 length: 14 amino acids. Germline CDR1 is MNHNS and CDR2 is SASEGT. The V and J ends lost 8 bases and 0 bases respectively, with 11 bases between them. The CDR3 DNA is TGTGCCAGCTATACAGGGTTCTCTGGAAACACCATATATTTT. It yields the protein CASYTGFSGNTIYF.

J is TRBJ1-1 and V is TRBV6-5; no clear D gene. Trimming pared 2 bases from V and 4 bases from J, leaving 8 bases between. Per germline, CDR1 MNHEY and CDR2 SVGAGI. The length of the CDR3 is 13 residues. CDR3 protein: CASSYMRATEAFF. In DNA, the CDR3 is TGTGCCAGCAGTTACATGAGAGCCACTGAAGCTTTCTTT.

The sample holds a few counts of this clone. The chain links TRBV28 to TRBJ2-1, with a possible D match to TRBD2 (6 bases). The CDR3 loop spans 16 amino acids. Trimming removed 5 bases from V and 4 bases from J, with 18 bases in between. Germline CDR1 reads MDHEN; CDR2 reads SYDVKM. CDR3 sequence: CASSKNSGTSYNEQFF. For the CDR3, the DNA is TGTGCCAGCAGTAAGAATAGCGGAACCTCTTACAATGAGCAGTTCTTC.

V is TRBV30 and J is TRBJ2-2; D not resolved. The CDR3 is 14 amino acids. Trimming removed 3 bases at V and 4 bases at J, with 12 bases between. CDR1 is GTSNPN, CDR2 SVGIG, per germline (reference sequence). CDR3 sequence reads: CAWSLDSVTGELFF. CDR3 sequence (DNA): TGTGCCTGGAGCTTAGATTCGGTCACCGGGGAGCTGTTTTTT.

The V call is TRBV18, the J call TRBJ2-3, with D possibly being TRBD1 (5 bases). The CDR3 runs 13 residues. CDR1 is KGHSH, CDR2 LQKENI, per germline. Trimming left V 3 bases short and J 5 bases short, with 9 bases between. CDR3: CASSPLGVDTQYF. DNA for the CDR3: TGTGCCAGCTCACCTTTAGGGGTAGATACGCAGTATTTT.

This chain joins TRBV4-1 and TRBJ2-2; 7 bases match TRBD2. The J segment lost 0 bases and the V segment lost 1 base, leaving 2 bases of the junction unmatched. CDR3 size: 16 residues. Germline V gene data show CDR1 as MGHRA and CDR2 as YSYEKL. The CDR3 nucleotides are TGCGCCAGCAGCCAAGTAGGACTAGCGAACACCGGGGAGCTGTTTTTT. Its translation is CASSQVGLANTGELFF.

The rearrangement joins TRBV20-1 to TRBJ1-2; D unclear. Germline assignment: CDR1 DFQATT and CDR2 SNEGSKA (reference sequence). V lost 6 bases and J lost 4, with 9 bases in between. The CDR3 consists of 11 residues. The CDR3 here is CSAILVYGYTF. CDR3 nucleotides: TGCAGTGCAATCCTCGTCTATGGCTACACCTTC.

The chain recombines TRBV30 with TRBJ1-3; D remains unclear. With 1 base removed from V and 7 bases from J, the gap between germline ends came to 8 bases. CDR1 and CDR2 from the germline V gene are GTSNPN and SVGIG (reference sequence). CDR3 length equals 12 residues. CDR3 DNA sequence: TGTGCCTGGAGTGCCCCCGGGAACACCATATATTTT. Translating gives CAWSAPGNTIYF.

This chain uses TRBV7-9 with TRBJ1-2; D is uncertain. The CDR3 totals 12 residues. From germline, CDR1 is SEHNR and CDR2 FQNEAQ (reference sequence). V lost 7 bases, J lost 4 bases, and 10 bases lay in between. The CDR3, as DNA: TGTGCCAGCAACAAGATGCCCTATGGCTACACCTTC. As protein: CASNKMPYGYTF.

V and J are TRBV7-3 and TRBJ2-1; 7 bases match TRBD2. The CDR3 consists of 15 residues. CDR1 and CDR2 from the germline V gene are SGHTA and FQGTGA. Trimming took 5 bases from V and 0 from J; bases not matched to a gene: 4. The chain's CDR3 is CASSGGGSSYNEQFF. CDR3 nucleotides: TGTGCCAGCAGCGGCGGGGGAAGCTCCTACAATGAGCAGTTCTTC.

By share of the sample, this clone is medium-sized (0.01 to 0.1%). The rearrangement uses TRBV28 and TRBJ2-7; perhaps TRBD2 as D (6 bases). The germline gives CDR1 MDHEN, CDR2 SYDVKM. The CDR3 has 14 residues. Trimming took 5 bases from V and 3 from J, leaving 14 bases between them. For the CDR3, the DNA is TGTGCCAGCAGTGGGGGGTACGGGGACTACGAGCAGTACTTC. It codes for CASSGGYGDYEQYF.

In this sample, this clone turned up many times. The J gene is TRBJ1-4, the V gene TRBV4-1; D is perhaps TRBD1 (6 bases). The CDR3 totals 17 residues. Looked up from germline, CDR1 is MGHRA and CDR2 is YSYEKL. V gave up 1 base and J gave up 8 bases, with 20 bases separating them. CDR3 sequence reads: CASSQGNVGGLWEKLFF. For the CDR3, the DNA is TGCGCCAGCAGCCAAGGGAATGTAGGGGGGCTCTGGGAAAAACTGTTTTTT.

The CDR3 is CASSVTGTYGYTF. The CDR3 DNA reads TGTGCCAGCAGTGTAACAGGGACCTATGGCTACACCTTC. The chain is built from TRBV2 and TRBJ1-2; perhaps TRBD1 as D (6 bases). Between the trimmed V and J ends, which lost 4 bases and 4 bases, there was a span of 10 bases. The length of the CDR3 is 13 residues. CDR1 SNHLY and CDR2 FYNNEI come from the germline V gene.